A selection of T cell receptor beta chains follows, all from one sample in a study of CD8 T cells in Susac syndrome. Via MiXCR, TCRdb re-called the immunoSEQ multiplex PCR reads, giving one row per CDR3 protein. The table includes about 140,000 distinct CDR3 sequences, almost 96% detected once. Sequencing used CD4+ T cells from PBMCs. These receptors came from a human donor with Susac syndrome. Both conserved end residues are part of each CDR3. D genes are given only for firm matches. Rows may omit the clone size; those that give it use once, few, many or a size class.

D,J,size,V,DNA,CDR3
NA,TRBJ2-5,NA,TRBV5-4,TGTGCCAGCAGCTTGGGCACAAAGGAGACCCAGTACTTC,CASSLGTKETQYF
TRBD2,TRBJ2-7,NA,TRBV3-1,TGTGCCAGCAGCCAAGTAACGGGGGGGTACGAGCAGTACTTC,CASSQVTGGYEQYF
NA,TRBJ2-3,NA,TRBV19,TGTGCCAGTCGAAGTACCGGGGGCAGGAATACGCAGTATTTT,CASRSTGGRNTQYF
NA,TRBJ2-5,NA,TRBV3-1,TGTGCCAGCAGCCAAGAGGACCTCGCGCATCAAGAGACCCAGTACTTC,CASSQEDLAHQETQYF
NA,TRBJ2-7,NA,TRBV3-1,TGTGCCAGCAGCGATTTTGGGCACGGGGGATCCTACGAGCAGTACTTC,CASSDFGHGGSYEQYF
NA,TRBJ2-2,NA,TRBV11-2,TGTGCCAGCACCGTCCTAGGATCCTCCGGGGAGCTGTTTTTT,CASTVLGSSGELFF
TRBD1,TRBJ2-1,NA,TRBV9,TGTGCCAGCAGCGTAGAGGGACAGGGGTTTAACGAGCAGTTCTTC,CASSVEGQGFNEQFF
NA,TRBJ1-1,NA,TRBV29-1,TGCAGCGTTGCGGACGTGAACACTGAAGCTTTCTTT,CSVADVNTEAFF
NA,TRBJ2-1,NA,TRBV2,TGTGCCAGCAGTGAAGCGAGGGATGAGCAGTTCTTC,CASSEARDEQFF
NA,TRBJ2-6,NA,TRBV9,TGTGCCAGCAGCGTCGACCCTGGGGCCAACGTCCTGACTTTC,CASSVDPGANVLTF
NA,TRBJ1-5,NA,TRBV30,TGTGCCTGGAGTCCTGGAGGGGGGGACAACGGGTTTTATAGCAATCAGCCCCAGCATTTT,CAWSPGGGDNGFYSNQPQHF
TRBD2,TRBJ2-1,NA,TRBV2,TGTGCCAGCAGGTCTCCCGCTCCTAGCGGGGGTAAGTTCTTC,CASRSPAPSGGKFF
TRBD1,TRBJ2-7,NA,TRBV9,TGTGCCAGCAGCGAAGACAGGGCCTCCTACGAGCAGTACTTC,CASSEDRASYEQYF
NA,TRBJ2-2,NA,TRBV29-1,TGCAGCGTTGGGACTCAGGGGCGGAACACCGGGGAGCTGTTTTTT,CSVGTQGRNTGELFF
NA,TRBJ1-5,few,TRBV29-1,TGCAGCGTAGCCGGGACTTCGAATCAGCCCCAGCATTTT,CSVAGTSNQPQHF
NA,TRBJ1-5,NA,TRBV4-1,TGCGCCAGCAGCCAAAGTGGACAGTTAAATCAGCCCCAGCATTTT,CASSQSGQLNQPQHF
TRBD1,TRBJ2-2,NA,TRBV10-2,TGCGCCAGCAGAGGGACAGGGTTCACCGGGGAGCTGTTTTTT,CASRGTGFTGELFF
NA,TRBJ2-7,few,TRBV5-1,TGCGCCAGCAGCTGGGGGACCGGAGGCTACGAGCAGTACTTC,CASSWGTGGYEQYF
NA,TRBJ2-3,NA,TRBV13,TGTGCCAGCAGCTACCGGGCCCCAGATACGCAGTATTTT,CASSYRAPDTQYF
NA,TRBJ2-5,few,TRBV14,TGTGCCAGCAGTCCTACGGGTTTGGAGACCCAGTACTTC,CASSPTGLETQYF
NA,TRBJ1-6,few,TRBV13,TGTGCCAGCAGCTTAGGCCCGGATTCACCCCTCCACTTT,CASSLGPDSPLHF
NA,TRBJ2-3,NA,TRBV6-6,TGTGCCAGCGTACTAGGGGGCACAGATACGCAGTATTTT,CASVLGGTDTQYF
NA,TRBJ1-2,NA,TRBV6-5,TGTGCCAGCAGTAATGGCCAGTCTGGCTACACCTTC,CASSNGQSGYTF
TRBD1,TRBJ2-3,NA,TRBV27,TGTGCCAGCAGCCAATGGACAGGGGGCGCAGATACGCAGTATTTT,CASSQWTGGADTQYF
NA,TRBJ2-6,NA,TRBV5-4,TGTGCCAGCAGCCAGACCGCAGGGTTCTCTGGGGCCAACGTCCTGACTTTC,CASSQTAGFSGANVLTF
NA,TRBJ2-1,NA,TRBV25-1,TGTGCCAGCAGTGATCAGGGTAGGGATGAGCAGTTCTTC,CASSDQGRDEQFF
TRBD1,TRBJ2-7,NA,TRBV28,TGTGCCAGCAGCCGGGCGGGTGACAGGGCCTACGAGCAGTACTTC,CASSRAGDRAYEQYF
NA,TRBJ1-2,NA,TRBV4-1,TGCGCCAGCAGCCAACCCGGGACAAAGCATGGCTACACCTTC,CASSQPGTKHGYTF
TRBD2,TRBJ2-1,NA,TRBV15,TGTGCCACCAGCAGAGGTAGCGGGGGCTCCTACAATGAGCAGTTCTTC,CATSRGSGGSYNEQFF
TRBD2,TRBJ2-5,NA,TRBV20-1,TGCAGTGCTAGATCAGGACTAGCCCAAGAGACCCAGTACTTC,CSARSGLAQETQYF
TRBD1,TRBJ2-7,NA,TRBV20-1,TGCAGTGCTAGAGCGGACAGGTACGAGCAGTACTTC,CSARADRYEQYF
NA,TRBJ2-5,NA,TRBV24-1,TGTGCCACCAGTCAGGGGCAAGAGACCCAGTACTTC,CATSQGQETQYF
TRBD1,TRBJ1-4,NA,TRBV20-1,TGCAGTGCTCCAATCCAGGGGGCGCGGGGAAAACTGTTTTTT,CSAPIQGARGKLFF
TRBD1,TRBJ1-1,NA,TRBV5-1,TGCGCCAGCAGCTTGGGCCACAGGGGTAGCAACACTGAAGCTTTCTTT,CASSLGHRGSNTEAFF
NA,TRBJ2-1,NA,TRBV20-1,TGCAGTGCTAGGGGGGGTGAGCAGTTCTTC,CSARGGEQFF
NA,TRBJ1-5,NA,TRBV2,TGTGCCACCCAGGGTGGGACGGGCAACAATCAGCCCCAGCATTTT,CATQGGTGNNQPQHF
NA,TRBJ2-1,NA,TRBV5-1,TGCGCCAGCAGCTTGGGACCGGTGGGGGGCCAGGAAGTGCAGTTCTTC,CASSLGPVGGQEVQFF
NA,TRBJ2-3,NA,TRBV9,NA,CASSPSGQVDTQYF
NA,TRBJ1-1,NA,TRBV29-1,TGCAGTGTGGGACACCCGAACACTGAAGTTTTCTTT,CSVGHPNTEVFF
NA,TRBJ2-4,NA,TRBV29-1,TGCAGCGTTGAGCGAGGGGCCGACATTCAGTACTTC,CSVERGADIQYF
NA,TRBJ2-1,NA,TRBV2,TGTGCCAGCCGGGGGGTCAGGGGGAATGAGCAGTTCTTC,CASRGVRGNEQFF
NA,TRBJ1-5,few,TRBV29-1,TGCAGCGACCAGACCGGTCTGGGGTCACAGCCCCAGCATTTT,CSDQTGLGSQPQHF
NA,TRBJ2-3,NA,TRBV6-6,TGTGCCAGCAGTTACGGCGGGGGCACCACAGATACGCAGTATTTT,CASSYGGGTTDTQYF